Sequencing of this TCR beta chain was carried out in a study of T cell responses to AZD1222 COVID-19 vaccine. Germline lookup yields CDR1 SGDLS and CDR2 YYNGEE. The CDR3 extends over 18 amino acids. Trimming cost V 2 bases and J 3 bases, with 18 bases left between them. Generated by immunoSEQ multiplex PCR, the TCRdb table keeps only in-frame clones and is missing some. The sample has some 78,000 clones; 80% to 90% are singletons. The receptor was derived from an adult who received the AZD1222 COVID-19 vaccine. The starting material was peripheral blood, obtained 28 days after the second AZD1222 dose. This sequence joins TRBV9 and TRBJ1-6, with D maybe TRBD1 (6 bases). The CDR3 region is CASSVTPGGPDYNSPLHF. The CDR3 bases are TGTGCCAGCAGCGTTACCCCCGGGGGCCCAGACTATAATTCACCCCTCCACTTT. The full variable domain, completed using reference TRBV9 and TRBJ1-6, is DSGVTQTPKHLITATGQRVTLRCSPRSGDLSVYWYQQSLDQGLQFLIQYYNGEERAKGNILERFSAQQFPDLHSELNLSSLELGDSALYFCASSVTPGGPDYNSPLHFGNGTRLTVT.